The T cell receptor (beta chain) described here comes from a study of T-cell memory formation after mild COVID-19. In the study overall: Each donor largely had its own TCR clusters.

Constant-segment primers and 5'RACE yielded cDNA libraries for TCR alpha and TCR beta, each carrying sample barcodes and UMIs. MiXCR, run by TCRdb on the 5' RACE reads, gives a single entry per CDR3 protein. The repertoire holds 300,000 to 400,000 distinct CDR3 sequences, about 16% seen once, with around 24% in the top ten. Study observations and caveats: Some responding clones appeared in pre-infection memory, suggesting cross-reactive memory joined. Second-wave clones with a day 37 peak had unconfirmed SARS-CoV-2 specificity.

V gave up 1 base and J gave up 4 bases, with 11 bases separating them. The CDR3 extends over 14 amino acids. Per the germline V gene, CDR1 is SGHKS and CDR2 is YYEKEE (reference sequence). Worth noting for this clonotype: The target antigen is unknown.

J is TRBJ1-2 and V is TRBV5-5; D is perhaps TRBD1 (6 bases). This receptor was identified in a man younger than 30 who had mild COVID-19 (a few samples of this study predate the infection). Cell type and time point are not known. Sample: PBMCs or a T cell subset sorted from them (not recorded which). CDR3 DNA: TGTGCCAGCAGCTTGACTCCAGGGGTCTATGGCTACACCTTC. This translates into CASSLTPGVYGYTF.